The 18 T cell receptor beta chains reported below all come from one sample, sequenced in a study of identical twins. TCRdb re-derived calls from the 5' RACE reads in MiXCR, one entry per CDR3 protein. The repertoire consists of approximately 670,000 distinct CDR3 sequences, with 6.1% occurring once and the leading ten covering about 2%. Sequencing used naive T cells sorted from blood. The receptors here all came from a man aged 18 to 30 in good health.

The sample holds many counts of this clonotype. The rearrangement uses TRBV5-8 and TRBJ2-1; D possibly uses TRBD1 or TRBD2 (5 bases each). The CDR3 spans 13 residues. Germline assignment: CDR1 SGHTS and CDR2 YDEGEE. Trimming took 3 bases from V and 6 from J, leaving 10 bases between them. The CDR3 DNA sequence: TGTGCCAGCAGCTCGGGACGGGGCAATGAGCAGTTCTTC. Its translation: CASSSGRGNEQFF.

This clonotype was observed at least ten times. The chain employs TRBV12-3 or TRBV12-4 and TRBJ2-3; 9 bases are shared with TRBD1. J gave up 0 bases and V 7 bases, and 5 bases lay outside the gene matches. The CDR3 extends over 15 amino acids. CDR3 sequence reads: CASTPGQGSTDTQYF. In DNA, the CDR3 is TGTGCCAGCACCCCCGGACAGGGGAGCACAGATACGCAGTATTTT.

This clonotype has at least ten counts. V is TRBV12-3 or TRBV12-4 and J is TRBJ2-7; D is possibly TRBD1 (5 bases). Between the trimmed V and J ends, which lost 3 bases and 7 bases, there was a span of 19 bases. CDR3 length: 15 amino acids. The CDR3 reads CASSFNGGASQEQYF. In nucleotides, the CDR3 is TGTGCCAGCAGTTTTAATGGTGGGGCGAGCCAGGAGCAGTACTTC.

This clonotype was picked up many times. The V and J genes are TRBV5-1 and TRBJ1-6; TRBD1 might be the D (5 bases). The germline V and J ends were trimmed by 2 bases and 8 bases, with 14 bases remaining between them. There are 15 residues in the CDR3. Germline CDR1 reads SGHRS; CDR2 reads YFSETQ. The CDR3 DNA reads TGCGCCAGCAGCTTCGGGGGGACCTTCCATTCACCCCTCCACTTT. This gives the protein CASSFGGTFHSPLHF.

The rearrangement uses TRBV18 and TRBJ1-4; perhaps TRBD1 as D (5 bases). This CDR3 contains 14 residues. The V gene's germline CDR1 is KGHSH and CDR2 LQKENI. V lost 4 bases, J lost 8 bases, and 14 bases lay in between. The CDR3 loop is CASSRDPQGEKLFF. The CDR3 bases are TGTGCCAGCTCACGTGACCCTCAGGGCGAAAAACTGTTTTTT.

The rearrangement joins TRBV6-4 to TRBJ2-3; D is undetermined. V lost 0 bases and J 0 bases, leaving 7 bases between the germline ends. CDR1 is MRHNA, CDR2 SNTAGT, per germline. CDR3 size: 15 residues. The CDR3 loop reads CASSDSADSTDTQYF. In nucleotides, the CDR3 is TGTGCCAGCAGTGACTCCGCGGACAGCACAGATACGCAGTATTTT.

The chain employs TRBV7-2 and TRBJ2-7; TRBD1 might be the D (5 bases). CDR3 size: 15 residues. The germline V and J ends were trimmed by 8 bases and 0 bases, with 17 bases remaining between them. Germline CDR1 and CDR2: SGHTA and FQGNSA. Here the CDR3 reads CASGRLTDPSYEQYF. For the CDR3, the DNA is TGTGCCAGCGGGCGACTGACAGACCCCTCCTACGAGCAGTACTTC.

This clonotype was counted at least ten times. The rearrangement joins TRBV4-3 to TRBJ2-1, with 14 bases matching TRBD2. Germline CDR1 reads LGHNA; CDR2 reads YSLEER. This CDR3 has 15 residues. After removal of 1 base from V and 15 bases from J, the junction contained 8 bases not matched to a gene. The CDR3 sequence: CASSQVTGLAGELFF. The CDR3 region has the DNA TGCGCCAGCAGCCAAGTCACGGGACTAGCGGGAGAACTGTTCTTC.

This clonotype was counted many times. V and J are TRBV15 and TRBJ2-7; D gene unclear. V was shortened by 2 bases and J by 6 bases, with 14 bases between the two germline ends. CDR1 LNHNV and CDR2 YYDKDF come from the germline V gene (reference sequence). The CDR3 runs to 14 residues. CDR3 residues: CATSRNPVDSEQYF. The CDR3 nucleotides are TGTGCCACCAGCAGAAACCCCGTAGATTCCGAGCAGTACTTC.

The chain has TRBV6-2 or TRBV6-3 and TRBJ1-4, with 12 bases aligning to TRBD1. This CDR3 has 18 residues. Germline assignment: CDR1 MNHEY and CDR2 SVGEGT. V was pared by 7 bases and J by 10 bases, with 19 bases of the junction left unmatched. The CDR3 nucleotides read TGTGCCAGCACTAATGCCGGGACAGGGGGCGATCTTTCCGGAAAACTGTTTTTT. This encodes CASTNAGTGGDLSGKLFF.

To note about this clonotype: This may be a read error: a much more frequent sequence differs by one nucleotide. The chain couples TRBV29-1 to TRBJ1-4; 7 positions agree with TRBD1. CDR3 length: 14 amino acids. CDR1 and CDR2 from the germline V gene are SQVTM and ANQGSEA. The CDR3 loop reads CSVFTGATNEKLIF. For the CDR3, the DNA is TGCAGCGTCTTCACAGGGGCGACTAATGAAAAACTGATTTTT.

This clonotype was counted at least ten times. The chain links TRBV6-5 to TRBJ2-3; 10 bases map to TRBD2. Germline V gives CDR1 MNHEY, CDR2 SVGAGI. The CDR3 has 19 residues. The V segment lost 0 bases and the J segment 1 base; nucleotides outside the gene matches: 10. For the CDR3, the DNA is TGTGCCAGCAGTTACTCCCCTAGCGGGAGTCGGATCGGCACAGATACGCAGTATTTT. This gives the protein CASSYSPSGSRIGTDTQYF.

This clonotype came up a few times. V gene TRBV12-3 or TRBV12-4 combines with J gene TRBJ2-5; 8 nucleotides match TRBD2. V lost 6 bases, J lost 5 bases, and 8 bases stayed unmatched. The CDR3 consists of 14 residues. CDR3 amino acids: CASRSPGLEETQYF. The CDR3 region has the DNA TGTGCCAGCAGATCGCCGGGACTAGAGGAGACCCAGTACTTC.

This clonotype was counted many times. The CDR3 sequence: CAIGEDSYNEQFF. CDR3 bases: TGTGCCATCGGGGAGGACTCCTACAATGAGCAGTTCTTC. V is TRBV10-3 and J is TRBJ2-1; maybe TRBD2 (6 bases). Germline CDR1 ENHRY, CDR2 SYGVKD. CDR3 length: 13 amino acids. The ends were cut back, 8 bases at V and 0 bases at J, with 8 bases in the middle.

This clonotype has more than one count but fewer than ten. The chain uses TRBV7-9 and TRBJ2-3, with TRBD2 identical over 7 bases. This CDR3 comprises 17 residues. The junction had 8 bases not matched to a gene; V was cut back by 2 bases and J by 0 bases. Germline lookup yields CDR1 SEHNR and CDR2 FQNEAQ (reference sequence). This CDR3 is CASSLYTSGTSTDTQYF. CDR3 bases: TGTGCCAGCAGCTTATACACAAGCGGGACTAGCACAGATACGCAGTATTTT.

This clonotype occurred a few times. This chain links TRBV12-3 or TRBV12-4 with TRBJ2-1; D may be TRBD1 or TRBD2 (6 bases each). V dropped 2 bases and J dropped 7 bases, with 15 bases sitting between them. The length of the CDR3 is 15 residues. As DNA, the CDR3 is TGTGCCAGCAGTTTATCCGAGAGGAGGGGGAATGAGCAGTTCTTC. As protein: CASSLSERRGNEQFF.

This sequence joins TRBV25-1 and TRBJ2-1; 11 bases are a match to TRBD2. Germline lookup yields CDR1 MGHDK and CDR2 SYGVNS. This CDR3 comprises 16 residues. The trim removed 4 bases at V and 3 bases at J, leaving 5 bases unmatched. CDR3 region: CASSVLTSGSYNEQFF. DNA of the CDR3: TGTGCCAGCAGTGTACTTACTAGCGGGAGCTACAATGAGCAGTTCTTC.

Many counts were recorded for this clonotype. CDR3 DNA: TGTGCTAGTGGTCACGACAGTAATGAGCAGTTCTTC. Translating gives CASGHDSNEQFF. The J gene is TRBJ2-1, the V gene TRBV12-5; possible D gene TRBD1, 5 bases. The V end lost 5 bases, the J end lost 7 bases, and 9 bases lay between the germline ends. CDR3 length: 12 amino acids. CDR1 LGHNT and CDR2 FRNRAP come from the germline V gene.